This T cell receptor (beta chain) comes out of a study of blood T cell repertoires in COVID-19. Profiled with immunoSEQ multiplex PCR; TCRdb holds only in-frame clones, not every one. The sample has more than 200,000 clones, approximately 86% seen once. In germline, CDR1 is SEHNR, CDR2 FQNEAQ (reference sequence). The V gene end was trimmed by 2 bases and the J gene end by 7 bases; junction bases not matched to a gene: 7. This CDR3 is 15 amino acids long. In its sample, this clone was seen once. This chain uses TRBV7-9 with TRBJ1-4, with 7 nucleotides matching TRBD1. Sequences were obtained from peripheral blood. The receptor comes from a man aged 30-40 years with active or convalescent COVID-19. For the CDR3, the DNA is TGTGCCAGCAGCTTAAGTTCGACAGGGTCTGAAAAACTGTTTTTT. Amino acids: CASSLSSTGSEKLFF.